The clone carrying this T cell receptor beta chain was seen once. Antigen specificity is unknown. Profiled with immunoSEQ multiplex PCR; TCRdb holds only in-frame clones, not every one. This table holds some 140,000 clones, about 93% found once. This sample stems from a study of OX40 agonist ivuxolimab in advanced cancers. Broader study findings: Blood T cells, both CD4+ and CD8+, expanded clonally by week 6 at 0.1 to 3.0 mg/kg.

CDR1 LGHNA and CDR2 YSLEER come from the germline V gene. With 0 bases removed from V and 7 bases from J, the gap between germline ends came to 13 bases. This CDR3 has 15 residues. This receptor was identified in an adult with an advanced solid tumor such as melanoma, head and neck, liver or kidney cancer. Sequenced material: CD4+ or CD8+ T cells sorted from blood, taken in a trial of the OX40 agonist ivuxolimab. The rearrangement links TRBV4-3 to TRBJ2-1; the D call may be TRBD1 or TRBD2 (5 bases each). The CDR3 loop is CASSQDGAWGNEQFF. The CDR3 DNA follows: TGCGCCAGCAGCCAAGACGGGGCATGGGGAAATGAGCAGTTCTTC.